The source of this T cell receptor (beta chain) is a study of cytomegalovirus exposure and HLA in healthy donors. The study's findings and limits: A further, later analysis showed that HLA-associated TCR beta chains (compared with equally common others) were more clonally expanded. CMV serostatus alone was available as immune exposure information.

About this clone: Antigen specificity is unknown.

PCR employed 60 Vbeta and 13 Jbeta primers. Clones were read by immunoSEQ multiplex PCR, and TCRdb kept only the in-frame ones, dropping some. This repertoire shows 130,000 or so clones, around 87% found once; its top ten account for 4% to 6.5%. Germline CDR1 reads GTSNPN; CDR2 reads SVGIG (reference sequence). Deletions cut 5 bases from V and 2 bases from J, with 12 bases between. The CDR3 loop spans 13 amino acids. The origin of this receptor is a woman younger than 45 in good health and CMV-seronegative. Sequences were obtained from PBMCs. The rearrangement uses TRBV30 and TRBJ1-2; tentatively, D is TRBD1 (5 bases). This chain's CDR3 is CAWGGGYNYGYTF. The CDR3 nucleotides read TGTGCCTGGGGGGGAGGGTACAACTATGGCTACACCTTC.